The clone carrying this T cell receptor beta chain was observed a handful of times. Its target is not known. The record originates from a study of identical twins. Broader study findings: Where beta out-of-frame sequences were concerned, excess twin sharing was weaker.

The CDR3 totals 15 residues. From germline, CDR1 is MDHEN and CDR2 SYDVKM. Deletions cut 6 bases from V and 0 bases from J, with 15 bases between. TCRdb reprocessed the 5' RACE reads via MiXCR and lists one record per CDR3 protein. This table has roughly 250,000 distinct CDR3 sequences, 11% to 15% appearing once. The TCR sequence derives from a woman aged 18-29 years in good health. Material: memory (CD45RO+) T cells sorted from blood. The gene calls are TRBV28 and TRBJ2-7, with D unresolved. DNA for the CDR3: TGTGCCAGCAGCACTGACACCCGCGGCTCCTACGAGCAGTACTTC. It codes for CASSTDTRGSYEQYF.